Shown below are 26 T cell receptor beta chains from a single sample sequenced in a study of cytomegalovirus exposure and HLA in healthy donors (dated by TCRdb to 2015 to 2018). Library preparation was by the immunoSEQ multiplex PCR assay. For the multiplex PCR, a mixture combining 60 forward primers for TCR Vbeta segments and 13 reverse primers for TCR Jbeta segments was used. Here the immuneACCESS table is served through TCRdb, limited to in-frame sequences with V and J called. Missing clones are a known gap in these copies; in checked studies unresolved V genes cover under half, and the rest lacks a known reason. In all, the sample holds approximately 160,000 clones, and about two thirds of those were seen once. The ten largest clones add up to roughly 4% of the sample. Specimen: PBMCs. These receptors came from a woman under 30 in good health and CMV-seropositive.

The chain links TRBV7-2 to TRBJ1-6; weak D call: TRBD1 (6 bases). This CDR3 is 16 amino acids long. Looked up from germline, CDR1 is SGHTA and CDR2 is FQGNSA. Trimming took off 5 bases at V and 14 bases at J, with 25 bases between the two ends. As DNA, the CDR3 is TGTGCCAGCAGCCTTTATGGGGGGGCCGCAGGTGGGACCCTCCACTTT. Amino acids: CASSLYGGAAGGTLHF.

The rearrangement links TRBV18 to TRBJ2-1, with D perhaps matching TRBD2 (6 bases). Per germline, CDR1 KGHSH and CDR2 LQKENI. The CDR3 contains 15 residues. V was clipped by 8 bases and J by 7 bases, with 21 bases between them. The CDR3 nucleotides read TGTGCCAGCACCCGCGCGGAGGGGATATTAAATGAGCAGTTCTTC. It specifies CASTRAEGILNEQFF.

The gene calls are TRBV19 and TRBJ2-1, with 13 bases lining up with TRBD2. Looked up from germline, CDR1 is LNHDA and CDR2 is SQIVND (reference sequence). V was clipped by 5 bases and J by 1 base; unmatched bases: 5. The CDR3 is 17 residues long. CDR3 coding DNA: TGTGCCAGTAGTTCCGCGACTAGCGGGAGGTCCTACAATGAGCAGTTCTTC. Translating it yields CASSSATSGRSYNEQFF.

J is TRBJ1-2 and V is TRBV6-1, with a possible D match to TRBD1 (5 bases). CDR1 is MNHNS, CDR2 SASEGT, per germline. The CDR3 covers 15 residues. V dropped 1 base and J dropped 4 bases, with 13 bases sitting between them. The CDR3 nucleotides read TGTGCCAGCAGTGAAGGGACAAGGGAGGGCTATGGCTACACCTTC. It specifies CASSEGTREGYGYTF.

This rearrangement joins TRBV13 to TRBJ1-3; D is unclear. Germline V gives CDR1 PRHDT, CDR2 FYEKMQ (reference sequence). The CDR3 loop spans 14 amino acids. Trimming took off 3 bases at V and 4 bases at J, with 10 bases between the two ends. CDR3 loop: CASSFTGKGNTIYF. CDR3 DNA: TGTGCCAGCAGCTTCACGGGTAAAGGAAACACCATATATTTT. Variable domain in full (rest from reference TRBV13 and TRBJ1-3): AAGVIQSPRHLIKEKRETATLKCYPIPRHDTVYWYQQGPGQDPQFLISFYEKMQSDKGSIPDRFSAQQFSDYHSELNMSSLELGDSALYFCASSFTGKGNTIYFGEGSWLTVV.

This clone was found once. V is TRBV5-8 and J is TRBJ1-2; D unresolved. The CDR3 covers 11 residues. V was clipped by 2 bases and J by 6 bases, with 5 bases between them. Germline-derived CDR1 and CDR2 are SGHTS and YDEGEE. CDR3 DNA: TGTGCCAGCAGCTTAAGCCATGGCTACACCTTC. This gives the protein CASSLSHGYTF.

This chain links TRBV11-3 with TRBJ2-5; 10 bases fit TRBD1. V trimming: 4 bases; J trimming: 5 bases; junction bases outside the gene matches: 4. Germline values: CDR1 SGHNT, CDR2 YENEEA. This CDR3 spans 14 amino acids. CDR3 sequence: CASSSGGQGETQYF. The DNA for the CDR3 is TGTGCCAGCAGCTCGGGGGGACAGGGGGAGACCCAGTACTTC.

This clone was recorded only once. J is TRBJ2-1 and V is TRBV14; tentatively, D is TRBD2 (6 bases). This CDR3 is 14 amino acids long. Trimming stripped 1 base from V and 3 bases from J, with 7 bases between. CDR1 SGHDN and CDR2 FVKESK come from the germline V gene. The CDR3 reads CASSQASVYNEQFF. In DNA form, the CDR3 reads TGTGCCAGCAGCCAAGCTAGCGTCTACAATGAGCAGTTCTTC.

The chain joins TRBV19 to TRBJ1-5; 9 bases are shared with TRBD1. This CDR3 is built from 16 residues. V shed 6 bases, J shed 6 bases, and the junction held 12 bases outside the gene matches. Germline V CDR1 and CDR2: LNHDA, SQIVND (reference sequence). Written as DNA, the CDR3 is TGTGCCAGTAGAGTTGGTTCTCACAGGGGGCTTCAGCCCCAGCATTTT. This translates into CASRVGSHRGLQPQHF.

The CDR3 region has the DNA TGTGCCAGCAGCCCGCTAACTAGCGGGATGGGCGAGCAGTACTTC. It yields the protein CASSPLTSGMGEQYF. The chain is built from TRBV13 and TRBJ2-7; 10 positions agree with TRBD2. The CDR3 contains 15 residues. Germline assignment: CDR1 PRHDT and CDR2 FYEKMQ (reference sequence). V lost 5 bases and J lost 6; bases outside the gene matches: 10.

This clone was observed a few times. This chain links TRBV28 with TRBJ1-5; 8 nucleotides line up with TRBD1. The ends lost 5 bases at V and 4 bases at J; junction bases unmatched: 7. CDR1 is MDHEN, CDR2 SYDVKM, per germline. CDR3 length: 15 residues. CDR3 sequence reads: CASSPQGARNQPQHF. CDR3 bases: TGTGCCAGCAGTCCCCAGGGGGCCCGGAATCAGCCCCAGCATTTT.

This clone was observed a few times. The chain joins TRBV19 to TRBJ1-2; D is possibly TRBD1 (6 bases). The germline gives CDR1 LNHDA, CDR2 SQIVND (reference sequence). This CDR3 region has 13 residues. The V end was cut by 8 bases, the J end by 2 bases, with 12 bases between. The CDR3 sequence: CASGGQPNYGYTF. The DNA of the CDR3 is TGTGCCAGTGGGGGACAACCCAACTATGGCTACACCTTC.

The V and J genes are TRBV13 and TRBJ2-1; TRBD1 is a possible D gene (6 bases). This CDR3 region has 14 residues. The V end lost 5 bases, the J end lost 10 bases, and 18 bases lay between the germline ends. Germline CDR1 is PRHDT and CDR2 is FYEKMQ (reference sequence). The CDR3 reads CASSVDSSPEEQFF. CDR3 in DNA: TGTGCCAGCAGCGTGGACAGTAGTCCCGAAGAGCAGTTCTTC.

The rearrangement links TRBV7-2 to TRBJ2-7, with 7 bases lining up with TRBD2. The CDR3 spans 14 residues. J gave up 0 bases and V 5 bases, and 4 bases lay outside the gene matches. Germline lookup yields CDR1 SGHTA and CDR2 FQGNSA. The CDR3 region has the DNA TGTGCCAGCAGCGCTAGCGGTCCCTCCTACGAGCAGTACTTC. Translated, it gives CASSASGPSYEQYF.

The chain combines TRBV7-2 with TRBJ2-3; no firm D call. The CDR3 sequence is 11 residues long. Deletions cut 5 bases from V and 9 bases from J, with 9 bases between. Germline V CDR1 and CDR2: SGHTA, FQGNSA. The DNA of the CDR3 is TGTGCCAGCAGCCCCCAGATGACGCAGTATTTT. Its translation is CASSPQMTQYF. Using reference TRBV7-2 and TRBJ2-3 for the parts outside the CDR3, the full variable domain is GAGVSQSPSNKVTEKGKDVELRCDPISGHTALYWYRQSLGQGLEFLIYFQGNSAPDKSGLPSDRFSAERTGGSVSTLTIQRTQQEDSAVYLCASSPQMTQYFGPGTRLTVL.

The V gene is TRBV30, the J gene TRBJ2-7, with TRBD2 matching over 7 bases. The CDR3 length is 15 residues. Germline V gene lookup returns CDR1 GTSNPN and CDR2 SVGIG (reference sequence). Losses at the gene ends were 5 bases for V and 5 bases for J; bases not matched to a gene: 15. The CDR3 loop is CAWASRAGVLDEQYF. CDR3 coding DNA: TGTGCCTGGGCAAGCCGGGCGGGAGTACTTGACGAGCAGTACTTC.

This clone was seen a handful of times. This chain joins TRBV28 and TRBJ1-3, with TRBD1 matching 11 bases. CDR3 length: 13 residues. The germline V gene encodes CDR1 MDHEN and CDR2 SYDVKM. After removal of 11 bases from V and 0 bases from J, the junction contained 0 bases not matched to a gene. The chain's CDR3 is CAGTGGSGNTIYF. For the CDR3, the DNA is TGTGCCGGGACAGGGGGCTCTGGAAACACCATATATTTT. Full variable domain (missing parts from reference TRBV28 and TRBJ1-3): DVKVTQSSRYLVKRTGEKVFLECVQDMDHENMFWYRQDPGLGLRLIYFSYDVKMKEKGDIPEGYSVSREKKERFSLILESASTNQTSMYLCAGTGGSGNTIYFGEGSWLTVV.

V gene TRBV19 combines with J gene TRBJ1-1, with unresolved D. Germline assignment: CDR1 LNHDA and CDR2 SQIVND (reference sequence). Trimming pared 5 bases from V and 8 bases from J, leaving 21 bases between. The CDR3 is 15 amino acids. CDR3 sequence reads: CASSVRTTPAKEAFF. CDR3 DNA sequence: TGTGCCAGTAGTGTCAGAACGACACCTGCAAAAGAAGCTTTCTTT. The variable domain in full, completed from reference TRBV19 and TRBJ1-1, reads DGGITQSPKYLFRKEGQNVTLSCEQNLNHDAMYWYRQDPGQGLRLIYYSQIVNDFQKGDIAEGYSVSREKKESFPLTVTSAQKNPTAFYLCASSVRTTPAKEAFFGQGTRLTVV.

The chain combines TRBV19 with TRBJ1-1; D unresolved. V was clipped by 4 bases and J by 4 bases, with 10 bases between them. Looked up from germline, CDR1 is LNHDA and CDR2 is SQIVND (reference sequence). The length of the CDR3 is 13 residues. The CDR3 coding sequence is TGTGCCAGTAGTACGACCCCGGGCACTGAAGCTTTCTTT. Translation gives CASSTTPGTEAFF.

The chain recombines TRBV9 with TRBJ1-4; D is ambiguous. The CDR3 spans 13 residues. V shed 3 bases and J shed 8 bases, with 11 bases lying between them. Germline-derived CDR1 and CDR2 are SGDLS and YYNGEE. The CDR3 nucleotides are TGTGCCAGCAGCGCCAGCGGTGAGGAAAAACTGTTTTTT. It encodes CASSASGEEKLFF. The full variable domain, with the rest looked up from reference TRBV9 and TRBJ1-4, is DSGVTQTPKHLITATGQRVTLRCSPRSGDLSVYWYQQSLDQGLQFLIQYYNGEERAKGNILERFSAQQFPDLHSELNLSSLELGDSALYFCASSASGEEKLFFGSGTQLSVL.

This clone was recorded a few times. CDR3: CASSFGGRGEAFF. The CDR3 region has the DNA TGTGCCAGCAGTTTTGGTGGGAGGGGAGAAGCTTTCTTT. The chain has TRBV28 and TRBJ1-1, with TRBD1 as a possible D gene (5 bases). The CDR3 runs to 13 residues. The V gene's germline CDR1 is MDHEN and CDR2 SYDVKM. Trimming shortened V by 3 bases and J by 8 bases, and 13 bases separated the two germline ends.

This chain uses TRBV4-3 with TRBJ2-7, with D uncertain. CDR3 size: 16 residues. Trimming took off 0 bases at V and 2 bases at J, with 14 bases between the two ends. From germline, CDR1 is LGHNA and CDR2 YSLEER. CDR3 DNA: TGCGCCAGCAGCCAAGATCCGGCAGGAAGAGCCTACGAGCAGTACTTC. This codes for CASSQDPAGRAYEQYF.

Only one count was recorded for this clone. The chain recombines TRBV5-6 with TRBJ2-3, with TRBD2 matching 10 bases. Looked up from germline, CDR1 is SGHDT and CDR2 is YYEEEE. The V segment lost 4 bases and the J segment 0 bases; nucleotides outside the gene matches: 5. The CDR3 consists of 16 residues. CDR3 protein: CASSVGLALSTDTQYF. The CDR3 DNA reads as TGTGCCAGCAGCGTGGGACTAGCGCTTAGCACAGATACGCAGTATTTT. The full variable domain, in which reference TRBV5-6 and TRBJ2-3 provide the parts outside the CDR3, is DAGVTQSPTHLIKTRGQQVTLRCSPKSGHDTVSWYQQALGQGPQFIFQYYEEEERQRGNFPDRFSGHQFPNYSSELNVNALLLGDSALYLCASSVGLALSTDTQYFGPGTRLTVL.

The chain links TRBV2 to TRBJ2-2, with TRBD2 identical over 15 bases. The V gene's germline CDR1 is SNHLY and CDR2 FYNNEI. The CDR3 consists of 16 residues. The V segment lost 9 bases and the J segment 4 bases; nucleotides outside the gene matches: 6. The CDR3 sequence: CASGLAGGPPTGELFF. In nucleotides, the CDR3 is TGTGCCAGTGGACTAGCGGGAGGGCCCCCCACCGGGGAGCTGTTTTTT.

V is TRBV9 and J is TRBJ2-5; maybe TRBD1 (5 bases). There are 14 residues in the CDR3. Trimming left V 1 base short and J 7 bases short, with 14 bases between. Germline CDR1 SGDLS, CDR2 YYNGEE. DNA for the CDR3: TGTGCCAGCAGCGTACGAGGACATTCCCTGACCCAGTACTTC. It codes for CASSVRGHSLTQYF.

Points on this clone: Sequence at one end of the junction differs from germline and may be a read error. The sample holds other DNA sequences that translate to the same CDR3. J is TRBJ1-6 and V is TRBV2, with 11 bases aligning to TRBD1. The CDR3 covers 20 residues. Germline V gene lookup returns CDR1 SNHLY and CDR2 FYNNEI. The CDR3 DNA reads as TGTGCCAGCAGTGGAACGGACAGGGGGCCTCAGAGCTCCTATAATTCCCCCCTCCACTTT. It yields the protein CASSGTDRGPQSSYNSPLHF. Full variable domain (remainder filled in from reference TRBV2 and TRBJ1-6): EPEVTQTPSHQVTQMGQEVILRCVPISNHLYFYWYRQILGQKVEFLVSFYNNEISEKSEIFDDQFSVERPDGSNFTLKIRSTKLEDSAMYFCASSGTDRGPQSSYNSPLHFGNGTRLTVT.